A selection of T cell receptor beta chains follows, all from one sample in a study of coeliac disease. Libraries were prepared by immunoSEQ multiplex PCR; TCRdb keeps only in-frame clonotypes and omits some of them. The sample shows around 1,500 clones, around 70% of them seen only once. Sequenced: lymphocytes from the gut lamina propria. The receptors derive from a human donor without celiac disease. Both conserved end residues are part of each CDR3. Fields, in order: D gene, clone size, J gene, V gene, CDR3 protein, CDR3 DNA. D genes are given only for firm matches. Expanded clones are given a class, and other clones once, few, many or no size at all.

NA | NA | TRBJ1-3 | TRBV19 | CASSPRTDFSGNTIYF | TGTGCCAGTAGTCCGAGGACTGACTTCTCTGGAAACACCATATATTTT
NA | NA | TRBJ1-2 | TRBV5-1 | CASTDTGRGMSTGYTF | TGCGCCAGCACCGATACGGGGAGGGGAATGTCTACTGGCTACACCTTC
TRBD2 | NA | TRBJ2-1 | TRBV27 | CASSPISGRAVNEQFF | TGTGCCAGCAGTCCCATTAGCGGGAGGGCCGTGAATGAGCAGTTCTTC
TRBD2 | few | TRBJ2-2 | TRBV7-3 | CASSLIPSGMGTGELFF | TGTGCCAGCAGCTTAATACCTAGCGGGATGGGGACCGGGGAGCTGTTTTTT
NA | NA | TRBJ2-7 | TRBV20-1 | CSARGDYEQYF | TGCAGTGCTAGAGGAGACTACGAGCAGTACTTC
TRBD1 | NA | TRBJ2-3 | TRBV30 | CAWTRQGASTDTQYF | TGTGCCTGGACGAGACAGGGGGCTTCCACAGATACGCAGTATTTT
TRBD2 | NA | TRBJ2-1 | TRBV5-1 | CASSLASGSVNEQFF | TGCGCCAGCAGCTTGGCTAGCGGGAGTGTCAATGAGCAGTTCTTC
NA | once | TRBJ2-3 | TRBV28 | CASSNSGVTDTQYF | TGTGCCAGCAGCAATAGCGGAGTCACAGATACGCAGTATTTT
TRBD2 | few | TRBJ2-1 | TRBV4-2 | CASSQELAGGPIEQFF | TGTGCCAGCAGCCAGGAGCTAGCGGGAGGGCCTATTGAGCAGTTCTTC
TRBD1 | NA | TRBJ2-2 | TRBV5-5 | CASSSTGGAGTGELFF | TGTGCCAGCAGCTCGACAGGGGGCGCGGGCACCGGGGAGCTGTTTTTT
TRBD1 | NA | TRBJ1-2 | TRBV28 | CASKPFTGGDYGYTF | TGTGCCAGCAAACCATTTACAGGGGGGGACTATGGCTACACCTTC
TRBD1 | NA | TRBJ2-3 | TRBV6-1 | CASSGTGGTDTQYF | TGTGCCAGTTCCGGGACAGGGGGCACAGATACGCAGTATTTT
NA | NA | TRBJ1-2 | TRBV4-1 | CASSPFEGGYTF | TGCGCCAGCAGCCCCTTCGAGGGAGGCTACACCTTC
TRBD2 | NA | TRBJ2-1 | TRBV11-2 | CASSFLAGSSYNEQFF | TGTGCCAGCAGCTTTCTAGCGGGAAGCTCCTACAATGAGCAGTTCTTC
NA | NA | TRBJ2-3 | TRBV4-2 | CASSQVAGGGSDTQYF | TGTGCCAGCAGCCAAGTTGCCGGAGGAGGTTCAGATACGCAGTATTTT
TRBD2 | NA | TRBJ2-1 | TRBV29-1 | CSVEGVFSGGSYNEQFF | TGCAGCGTTGAAGGCGTCTTTAGCGGGGGTTCCTACAATGAGCAGTTCTTC
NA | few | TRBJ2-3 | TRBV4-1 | CASSQQPGEWDTQYF | TGCGCCAGCAGCCAACAACCAGGGGAGTGGGATACGCAGTATTTT
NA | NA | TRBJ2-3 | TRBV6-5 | CASSYSTGFSADTQYF | TGTGCCAGCAGTTATTCCACAGGGTTCAGCGCAGATACGCAGTATTTT
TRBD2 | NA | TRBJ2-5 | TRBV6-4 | CASSYSGTSGETQYF | TGTGCCAGCAGTTATTCGGGGACTAGCGGGGAGACCCAGTACTTC
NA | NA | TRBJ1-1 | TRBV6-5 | CASAGPTGGAFF | TGTGCCAGCGCCGGTCCGACCGGGGGAGCTTTCTTT
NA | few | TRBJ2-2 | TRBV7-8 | CASSSGQNTGELFF | TGTGCCAGCAGCTCCGGACAGAACACCGGGGAGCTGTTTTTT
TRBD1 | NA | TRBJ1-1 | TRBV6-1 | CASSIQGAATEAFF | TGTGCCAGCAGTATACAGGGGGCGGCCACTGAAGCTTTCTTT
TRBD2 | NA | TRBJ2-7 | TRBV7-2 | CASSPGGTYEQYF | TGTGCCAGCAGCCCGGGGGGAACCTACGAGCAGTACTTC
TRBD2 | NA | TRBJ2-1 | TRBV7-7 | CASSLTGLAGDNEQFF | TGTGCTAGCAGCTTGACTGGACTAGCGGGAGACAATGAGCAGTTCTTC
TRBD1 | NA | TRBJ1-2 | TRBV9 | CASSETLGQVVGYTF | TGTGCCAGCAGCGAAACCTTGGGACAGGTTGTCGGCTACACCTTC
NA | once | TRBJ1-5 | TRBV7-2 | CASSLMDSSNQPQHF | TGTGCCAGCAGCTTGATGGACAGTAGCAATCAGCCCCAGCATTTT
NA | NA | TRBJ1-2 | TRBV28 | CASSFRQGGGYTF | TGTGCCAGCAGTTTTAGGCAGGGAGGGGGCTACACCTTC
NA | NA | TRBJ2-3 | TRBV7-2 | CASASRDSTDTQYF | TGTGCCTCAGCAAGTCGGGATAGCACAGATACGCAGTATTTT
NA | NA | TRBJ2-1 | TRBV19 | CASSIARYNEQFF | TGTGCCAGTAGTATAGCCCGTTACAATGAGCAGTTCTTC
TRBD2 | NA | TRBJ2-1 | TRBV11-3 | CASSFGGLGGSEQFF | TGTGCCAGCAGCTTTGGGGGACTAGGCGGGAGTGAGCAGTTCTTC
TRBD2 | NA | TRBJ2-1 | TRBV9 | CASSVDLRGDNEQFF | TGTGCCAGCAGCGTAGACCTCCGGGGGGACAATGAGCAGTTCTTC
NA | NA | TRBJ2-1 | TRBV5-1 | CASSSQGGGIRDNEQFF | TGCGCCAGCAGTTCTCAGGGCGGCGGGATTAGAGACAATGAGCAGTTCTTC
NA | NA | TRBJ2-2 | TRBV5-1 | CASSQGPGELFF | TGCGCCAGCAGCCAGGGGCCCGGGGAGCTGTTTTTT
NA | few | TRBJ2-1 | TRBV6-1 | CASRTSPNEQFF | TGTGCCAGCAGGACTAGTCCCAATGAGCAGTTCTTC
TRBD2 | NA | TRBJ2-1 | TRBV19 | CASSPSGMDEQFF | TGTGCCAGTAGTCCTAGCGGGATGGATGAGCAGTTCTTC
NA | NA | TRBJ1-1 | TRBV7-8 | CASSLVQGSSTEAFF | TGTGCCAGCAGCTTAGTTCAGGGGTCGAGTACTGAAGCTTTCTTT
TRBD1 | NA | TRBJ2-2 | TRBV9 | CASSVEGARELFF | TGTGCCAGCAGCGTAGAGGGGGCTAGGGAGCTGTTTTTT
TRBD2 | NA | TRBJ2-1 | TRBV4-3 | CASSQGISGRAHEQFF | TGCGCCAGCAGCCAAGGGATCAGCGGGAGGGCCCATGAGCAGTTCTTC
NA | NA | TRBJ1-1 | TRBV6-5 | CASTRGEGNTEAFF | TGTGCCAGCACTCGGGGGGAGGGGAACACTGAAGCTTTCTTT
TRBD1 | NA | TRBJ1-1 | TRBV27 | CASRPDRGVFGNTEAFF | TGTGCCAGCAGGCCGGACAGGGGGGTTTTCGGGAACACTGAAGCTTTCTTT
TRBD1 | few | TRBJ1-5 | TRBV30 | CAWSVGQGDQPQHF | TGTGCCTGGAGTGTAGGACAGGGGGATCAGCCCCAGCATTTT